This T cell receptor beta chain appears in the sequencing data of a study of cytomegalovirus exposure and HLA in healthy donors (dated by TCRdb to 2016 to 2017). Describing the broader study: An earlier analysis of approximately 640 of the donors reported approximately 300 Gb of sequence data and 100 million to 130 million unique TCR beta sequences from about 200 million T cells. The T cell repertoires of roughly 660 subjects were profiled by immunosequencing and related to cytomegalovirus serostatus. Genome-wide SNP genotypes for about 65% of the 666 donors were used in a later genetic analysis, which treated that subset as a discovery cohort. Among the roughly 380 genotyped donors, around 81% belonged to the genetic ancestry cluster associated with self-reported Caucasian donors. Typing coverage varied by locus: 629-630 donors for A, B, C, DRB1 and DQB1; about 520 for DQA1; more than 600 for DPA1; 450 to 480 for DPB1. Alongside the repertoire data, information on donor age, sex, ethnicity and CMV serostatus was compiled. The later analysis used no new phenotypic data to find candidate immune exposures, relying instead on TCR beta sequences and their occurrence across donors. An early release that covered some 640 HLA-typed donors contained about 300 gigabases of sequencing data and 85 million to 100 million unique TCR sequences. High-throughput TCR immunosequencing, statistical association of individual TCRs with disease status, and machine learning were combined to predict cytomegalovirus infection status. About five DR-DQ haplotypes were treated as single units for association and clustering because of strong linkage in the cohort. Along with the approximately 650-subject first cohort, a separate validation cohort of over a hundred different subjects was used. A later analysis re-examined previously published TCR beta repertoires from just over 650 donors and added high-resolution HLA genotyping to investigate patterns of TCR occurrence. The study aimed to test whether signatures of past pathogen exposure could be identified by cataloging public T cell receptors. Across around 400 genotyped donors of the cohort, an average of about 240,000 unique TCR beta nucleotide sequences per donor were sequenced, and roughly 20% of those sequences were non-productive. Both class I and class II loci were covered by HLA typing, at four-digit resolution. To decide whether each TCR beta V gene segment behaved as functional or pseudogenic, an earlier analysis of some 580 of the donors relied on high-throughput TCR beta sequencing. All discovery cohort repertoires had been generated on a single sequencing platform.

Points on this clone: This receptor's antigen is unknown.

Trimming takes 1 base from V and 3 bases from J, and the germline ends sit 12 bases apart. Spanning cysteine to phenylalanine, the CDR3 consists of 15 amino acids. The sequence is cut down to CDR3 DNA, 45 bases in frame from base 1. From a lookup of the germline V gene (reference sequence), CDR1 and CDR2 are GTSNPN and SVGIG. Preparation of the library involved the immunoSEQ multiplex PCR assay. For the multiplex PCR, a mixture combining 60 forward primers for TCR Vbeta segments and 13 reverse primers for TCR Jbeta segments was used. The CDR3 region of rearranged TCR beta genes was amplified from genomic DNA by a multiplex PCR assay. The amplified TCR beta libraries were sequenced on the Illumina HiSeq System as 87-base-pair reads. The authors' analysis ran thus. In a later analysis, tens of millions of unique TCR beta chains were counted across the 500 to 850 repertoires, and about 9.9 million of these chains were shared by at least two donors. To remove PCR and sequencing errors, raw reads were error-corrected and collapsed into unique sequences using a nearest-neighbor algorithm that merged closely related sequences. CDR3 sequences were aligned to IMGT reference sequences to assign V, D and J gene segments. For a sequence to be retained, a match of at least six nucleotides was required to both a V gene segment and a J gene segment. A rearrangement counted as productive if the CDR3 had no stop codons and remained in frame with V and J, and every other rearrangement counted as non-productive. CDR3 was defined by IMGT convention, running from the second conserved V-encoded cysteine to the conserved J-encoded phenylalanine. Sequences without an unambiguous match to a single V gene segment were excluded from the earlier analysis of 587 of the donors. In an earlier analysis of a few hundred of the donors, V segments were called functional above 56.7% productive rearrangements and were called segregating when the between-donor standard deviation exceeded 5%. A statistical classification framework was built to diagnose cytomegalovirus status from the catalog of TCR beta chain sequences. In a later analysis, TCR nucleotide sequences were compared against IMGT/GENE-DB human TR gene sequences so that V and J genes could be assigned. In a later analysis, CDR3 sequences and most-parsimonious VDJ recombination scenarios were assigned using the TCRdist pipeline. In a later analysis, each TCR beta chain was defined by its CDR3 amino acid sequence together with its V-gene family, and reads lacking a unique V-gene family were excluded. To address suspected cross-contamination and a sequencing artifact, a later analysis removed some 620 highly shared, low-generation-probability nucleotide sequences. In a later analysis, a clonal expansion index for each public chain was calculated from normalized within-repertoire ranks of inferred template counts. In a later analysis, generation probabilities were computed with a VDJ recombination model fitted to out-of-frame rearrangements, and the resulting probabilities were checked against IGoR. A later analysis scored TCR-TCR, TCR-HLA and TCR-CMV co-occurrence with hypergeometric tests, applying a repertoire-size bias correction to TCR pairs. False discovery rates were estimated in a later analysis by permuting HLA or CMV assignments 20 times. In a later analysis, co-occurring TCRs were grouped using DBSCAN, with TCRdist sequence similarity added in when clustering inside HLA-allele-positive subsets. Co-occurrence clustering excluded repertoires with fewer than 30,000 or more than 120,000 public chains, plus five with anomalous nucleotide sharing. TCRdb limited this immuneACCESS table to in-frame rearrangements with V and J called. A share of clones is missing; checked studies link under half to unresolved V genes, and the rest is unexplained. V, J and clone size derive from that table, while D and trimming were established from the DNA sequence. This sample's table contains about 170,000 clones. Of the sample, about 0.8% falls within the top ten clones.

The cohort comprised some 730 healthy bone marrow donors. At the time of sampling, every cohort member was nominally healthy, though immune exposures that went unrecorded were likely present. The donor tested CMV seropositive and was one of the 289 seropositive cohort members. Every donor gave a peripheral blood sample, and the peripheral blood mononuclear cells from that sample were used for TCR beta sequencing. The Qiagen DNeasy Blood Extraction Kit was used to extract genomic DNA from the blood cell samples. What the study reported, not specific to this receptor: A total of fewer than 200 TCR beta chains were listed by the study as associated with cytomegalovirus. Most CMV-associated TCR beta chains appeared to be HLA-restricted in a later analysis, and the HLA associations seemed to be driven largely by CMV exposure. Several of the top co-occurrence clusters appeared to be linked to parvovirus B19, influenza, CMV and Epstein-Barr virus, according to a later analysis. In a later analysis, HLA-associated TCR beta chains showed more clonal expansion and lower generation probabilities than non-associated chains that were equally common. The earlier analysis of almost 600 of the donors excluded 15 to 20 rarely observed V segments, including chromosome 9 orphons, because counts were too low. Correlated functional status among segregating V segments might be attributable to linkage disequilibrium, but an unknown experimental factor could not be ruled out. When HLA alleles, especially DR and DQ, strongly co-occurred, attributing TCR associations to individual alleles was difficult. The classifier was reported to diagnose cytomegalovirus status with high specificity and sensitivity in both the original and validation cohorts. The presence/absence analyses assumed that sequencing depth was roughly uniform across donors, and that assumption may not be true. In a later analysis, TCR association rates were found to vary across HLA loci, with the most associated TCRs seen for DRB1 alleles and the fewest for HLA-C alleles. A later genetic analysis reported fewer N-insertions in productive TCRs among donors in an Asian-associated ancestry cluster than the approximately 670-donor mean. Only TCR beta chains were sequenced in this cohort, and the absence of alpha or paired-chain data limited detectable features. Broadly in line with IMGT annotations, most TCR beta V segments showed up in productive rearrangements about 87% or about 30% of the time in an earlier analysis of roughly 590 of the donors. A cluster of highly shared sequence variants was judged likely to represent a technical artifact of the sequencing pipeline. CMV serostatus was the only immune exposure information available for the cohort. Because HLA typing was missing for some donors at each locus, association tests included only the typed subset. In a later analysis, 16,951 TCR beta sequences were associated with specific HLA alleles at a false discovery rate of 0.05. In vitro tests confirmed that a few of the cytomegalovirus-associated TCR beta chains recognize cytomegalovirus antigens. The authors suggested that the approach could potentially be generalized to other disease states and immunological phenotypes. Because the 87-base-pair reads could not distinguish some IMGT-functional V segments, including TRBV6-2 and TRBV6-3, those segments were excluded. A later genetic analysis associated a missense DCLRE1C variant with V-gene and J-gene trimming of TCR beta chains, and an independent cohort replicated the association. A further reported finding was that TCR beta sequences accurately predicted the HLA-A and HLA-B alleles for most subjects in the first cohort. Most TCR sequences were seen in very few donors, while some public TCRs were found in many individuals.

The receptor was derived from a woman in her late teens or twenties in good health and CMV-seropositive. This sequence uses TRBV30 and TRBJ1-4; TRBD1 is perhaps the D gene, given 5 matching bases. The material sequenced was PBMCs. The CDR3 protein is CAWSARGGSNEKLFF. DNA sequence: TGTGCCTGGAGTGCGCGTGGGGGGTCTAATGAAAAACTGTTTTTT.